These T cell receptor beta chains were read from a single sample in a study of blood T cell repertoires in COVID-19. Repertoires were generated with immunoSEQ multiplex PCR, while TCRdb's copy carries only in-frame clones and drops some. The sample has 65,000 to 85,000 clones, approximately 88% seen once. The sample taken for sequencing was peripheral blood. The receptor source for this set is a human donor in a cohort sampled during active COVID-19. Each CDR3 is given with its conserved first and last residue. D genes are given only for firm matches. Where a row states a size, it is once, few, many or the class of an expanded clone; other rows omit it.

D gene	clone size	V gene	J gene	CDR3 protein	CDR3 DNA
TRBD1	.	TRBV4-1	TRBJ2-3	CASSRDRVLITDTQYF	TGCGCCAGCAGCCGCGACAGGGTTCTCATCACAGATACGCAGTATTTT
TRBD1	.	TRBV5-1	TRBJ1-5	CASSLETGVQPQHF	TGCGCCAGCAGCTTGGAGACAGGGGTTCAGCCCCAGCATTTT
.	.	TRBV18	TRBJ1-4	CASSTTAKNEKLFF	TGTGCCAGCTCGACAACGGCTAAAAATGAAAAACTGTTTTTT
TRBD2	.	TRBV7-9	TRBJ2-3	CASSPPRGNPLRTDTQYF	TGTGCCAGCAGCCCCCCGCGGGGGAACCCGCTTCGCACAGATACGCAGTATTTT
TRBD1	.	TRBV10-1	TRBJ2-7	CASSDPGTAYEQYF	TGCGCCAGCAGTGACCCCGGGACAGCCTACGAGCAGTACTTC
.	.	TRBV11-2	TRBJ2-2	CASSLDRGTGELFF	TGTGCCAGCAGCTTAGATCGGGGTACCGGGGAGCTGTTTTTT
TRBD1	.	TRBV18	TRBJ2-1	CASSPPRDRAYNEQFF	TGTGCCAGCTCACCGCCACGGGACAGGGCCTACAATGAGCAGTTCTTC
TRBD2	few	TRBV4-1	TRBJ2-1	CASSQDPSGSFQMGEQFF	TGCGCCAGCAGCCAAGACCCTAGCGGGAGTTTTCAAATGGGTGAGCAGTTCTTC
TRBD1	.	TRBV19	TRBJ2-2	CASSARQGSSGELFF	TGTGCCAGTAGTGCAAGACAGGGATCCTCCGGGGAGCTGTTTTTT
.	.	TRBV7-9	TRBJ1-6	CASSLDSPTNSPLHF	TGTGCCAGCAGCCTAGACAGCCCGACGAATTCACCCCTCCACTTT
.	.	TRBV6-5	TRBJ1-3	CASNPVTSGNTIYF	TGTGCCAGCAACCCGGTCACCTCTGGAAACACCATATATTTT
TRBD1	.	TRBV6-1	TRBJ1-1	CASSEEEGQGMNTEAFF	TGTGCCAGCAGTGAAGAGGAAGGACAGGGCATGAACACTGAAGCTTTCTTT
.	.	TRBV4-2	TRBJ2-3	CASSQDRGRTDTQYF	TGTGCCAGCAGCCAAGACCGCGGGCGCACAGATACGCAGTATTTT
TRBD1	.	TRBV3-1/TRBV3-2	TRBJ2-7	CASSPLHPTGVTAYEQYF	TGTGCCAGCAGCCCTCTCCACCCGACAGGGGTGACTGCCTACGAGCAGTACTTC
TRBD1	.	TRBV2	TRBJ2-2	CASRRDRANTGELFF	TGTGCCAGCAGGAGGGACAGGGCAAACACCGGGGAGCTGTTTTTT
.	.	TRBV30	TRBJ1-2	CAWSYRGGRGYTF	TGTGCCTGGTCGTACCGGGGGGGTCGGGGCTACACCTTC
TRBD1	.	TRBV28	TRBJ2-5	CASTSVWGQVGGRTQYF	TGTGCCAGCACTTCAGTTTGGGGACAGGTCGGTGGTAGGACCCAGTACTTC
.	.	TRBV30	TRBJ2-7	CAWGRQTYEQYF	TGTGCCTGGGGACGACAGACCTACGAGCAGTACTTC